The 15 T cell receptor beta chains reported below all come from one sample, sequenced in a study of blood T cell repertoires in COVID-19. Measured with immunoSEQ multiplex PCR; TCRdb has only the in-frame clones, and not every one. The sample records around 150,000 clones, 65% to 90% being singletons. Sequencing input: peripheral blood. These receptors were taken from a man in his 70s with acute or convalescent COVID-19.

This clone was seen more than once but under ten times. This chain connects TRBV6-4 to TRBJ2-3, with TRBD2 as a possible D gene (5 bases). Trimming took 0 bases from V and 6 from J, leaving 10 bases between them. The CDR3 loop spans 14 amino acids. Germline V lookup: CDR1 MRHNA, CDR2 SNTAGT. This CDR3 is CASSDSNRRDTQYF. DNA for the CDR3: TGTGCCAGCAGTGACTCTAATAGGAGGGATACGCAGTATTTT.

A few counts support this clone. The gene calls are TRBV7-8 and TRBJ2-5, with 8 bases identical to TRBD2. Germline V gives CDR1 SGHVS, CDR2 FQNEAQ. The CDR3 runs 12 residues. Unmatched junction bases numbered 3, after V lost 4 bases and J lost 8 bases. CDR3 residues: CASSSAGGTQYF. In DNA form, the CDR3 reads TGTGCCAGCAGCTCCGCGGGAGGCACCCAGTACTTC.

The chain uses TRBV6-5 and TRBJ2-7; D is perhaps TRBD2 (6 bases). V lost 2 bases to trimming and J lost 3 bases, with 14 bases between them. Per the germline V gene, CDR1 is MNHEY and CDR2 is SVGAGI. The CDR3 is 15 amino acids. CDR3 residues: CASSYLSGGYYEQYF. For the CDR3, the DNA is TGTGCCAGCAGTTACCTCAGTGGAGGGTACTACGAGCAGTACTTC.

This chain joins TRBV14 and TRBJ2-4; D is perhaps TRBD2 (5 bases). CDR1 and CDR2 from the germline V gene are SGHDN and FVKESK. There are 15 residues in the CDR3. V dropped 0 bases and J dropped 3 bases, with 9 bases sitting between them. CDR3 sequence: CASSQDDGDKNIQYF. The CDR3 bases are TGTGCCAGCAGCCAAGATGACGGGGACAAAAACATTCAGTACTTC.

The V gene is TRBV28, the J gene TRBJ2-3; 11 positions agree with TRBD2. The CDR3 contains 16 residues. The V gene's germline CDR1 is MDHEN and CDR2 SYDVKM. Trimming at V came to 5 bases and at J to 1 base, leaving 5 bases not matched to a gene. The CDR3 bases are TGTGCCAGCAGTGCCCCGGGACTAGCGGGCACAGATACGCAGTATTTT. Translated: CASSAPGLAGTDTQYF.

The rearrangement uses TRBV28 and TRBJ1-1; 7 bases align to TRBD1. CDR3 length: 13 residues. J gave up 9 bases and V 5 bases, and 9 bases lay outside the gene matches. CDR1 is MDHEN and CDR2 is SYDVKM in the germline V gene. This CDR3 is CASSQGQARKAFF. The CDR3 bases are TGTGCCAGCAGTCAAGGACAGGCAAGGAAAGCTTTCTTT.

The rearrangement uses TRBV19 and TRBJ2-7; 9 bases are shared with TRBD2. Germline CDR1 and CDR2: LNHDA and SQIVND (reference sequence). This CDR3 is 16 amino acids long. V gave up 6 bases and J gave up 0 bases; unmatched junction bases: 9. The CDR3 protein is CASSLAGILSSYEQYF. In DNA, the CDR3 is TGTGCCAGTAGCCTAGCGGGAATCCTTAGCTCCTACGAGCAGTACTTC.

The chain carries TRBV19 and TRBJ2-2, with 7 bases lining up with TRBD1. V dropped 11 bases and J dropped 5; count of bases not matched to a gene: 8. The CDR3 consists of 13 residues. Germline V gene lookup returns CDR1 LNHDA and CDR2 SQIVND (reference sequence). The CDR3, as DNA: TGTGCCGGACGACAGGGATTTACCGGGGAGCTGTTTTTT. Residues: CAGRQGFTGELFF.

The chain employs TRBV7-2 and TRBJ2-1; 7 bases are shared with TRBD1. V lost 1 base to trimming and J lost 5 bases; unmatched junction nucleotides: 11. Germline loops: CDR1 SGHTA, CDR2 FQGNSA. The CDR3 spans 17 residues. For the CDR3, the DNA is TGTGCCAGCAGCTTAGGACTTTTCGGGACAGCCGACAATGAGCAGTTCTTC. This codes for CASSLGLFGTADNEQFF.

The sample holds one count of this clone. The V gene is TRBV27, the J gene TRBJ1-6, with 7 bases that match TRBD1. Germline V CDR1 and CDR2: MNHEY, SMNVEV (reference sequence). V shed 3 bases, J shed 10 bases, and the junction held 3 bases outside the gene matches. The CDR3 is 13 residues long. DNA for the CDR3: TGTGCCAGCAGTTTTAGGGGGCGATCACCCCTCCACTTT. As protein: CASSFRGRSPLHF.

The chain couples TRBV23-1 to TRBJ2-3; 8 nucleotides agree with TRBD1. TRBV23-1 has ORF status, its function being uncertain. V lost 8 bases to trimming and J lost 0 bases; unmatched junction nucleotides: 13. CDR3 length: 17 amino acids. CDR3 loop: CASGPKTGETSTDTQYF. The CDR3 DNA sequence: TGCGCCAGCGGACCAAAGACAGGGGAAACTAGCACAGATACGCAGTATTTT.

The J gene is TRBJ1-4, the V gene TRBV10-3; D perhaps matches TRBD1 (5 bases). With 0 bases removed from V and 8 bases from J, the gap between germline ends came to 13 bases. The CDR3 consists of 15 residues. Looked up from germline, CDR1 is ENHRY and CDR2 is SYGVKD. CDR3 protein: CAISESAGGGEKLFF. CDR3 DNA: TGTGCCATCAGTGAGTCGGCGGGGGGTGGCGAAAAACTGTTTTTT.

This clone was detected only once. V is TRBV3-1 (or the pseudogene TRBV3-2) and J is TRBJ2-5; 11 bases fit TRBD2. This CDR3 is 17 amino acids long. Unmatched junction bases numbered 8, after V lost 0 bases and J lost 5 bases. Germline V gene data show CDR1 as LGHDT and CDR2 as YNNKEL (reference sequence). As DNA, the CDR3 is TGTGCCAGCAGCCAAGATTGGGCTAGCGGGAGGAAGGAGACCCAGTACTTC. It translates to CASSQDWASGRKETQYF.

The gene calls are TRBV7-9 and TRBJ1-2; 9 bases agree with TRBD1. The CDR3 consists of 17 residues. Germline assignment: CDR1 SEHNR and CDR2 FQNEAQ (reference sequence). V lost 5 bases to trimming and J lost 0 bases; unmatched junction nucleotides: 10. The CDR3 sequence is CASSRTTGGLANYGYTF. The CDR3 nucleotides are TGTGCCAGCAGCCGGACGACAGGGGGATTAGCTAACTATGGCTACACCTTC.

V gene TRBV9 combines with J gene TRBJ2-7, with a weak D call TRBD2 (5 bases). Germline V gene sequence: CDR1 SGDLS, CDR2 YYNGEE. The CDR3 spans 15 residues. The V gene lost 0 bases and the J gene lost 1 base, with 11 bases spanning the gap. The CDR3 sequence is CASSVAEWTSYEQYF. CDR3 in DNA: TGTGCCAGCAGCGTAGCAGAATGGACTTCCTACGAGCAGTACTTC. The variable domain in full, completed from reference TRBV9 and TRBJ2-7, reads DSGVTQTPKHLITATGQRVTLRCSPRSGDLSVYWYQQSLDQGLQFLIQYYNGEERAKGNILERFSAQQFPDLHSELNLSSLELGDSALYFCASSVAEWTSYEQYFGPGTRLTVT.